The 9 T cell receptor beta chains in this list originate from one sample, sequenced in a study of molecular identifiers for immune sequencing clone quantification. In TCRdb, the PCR reads were re-called with MiXCR into one record per CDR3 protein. The repertoire includes over 600,000 distinct CDR3 sequences, about 20% of them detected once, and 0.75% to 0.95% sits in the top ten. Sequencing was carried out using naive CD8+ T cells from blood, with Jurkat cell RNA spiked in. Subset indicated: FACS-sorted CD8+CD4-CCR7+CD45RA+ naive T cells. These receptors all stem from a human donor in good health. Some libraries in this study had Jurkat cell RNA spiked in.

This clonotype was detected ten times or more. A junction end diverges from the germline sequence, so it may reflect a read error. The V call is TRBV20-1, the J call TRBJ1-6, with 8 bases aligning to TRBD1. The germline gives CDR1 DFQATT, CDR2 SNEGSKA (reference sequence). CDR3 length: 17 amino acids. CDR3 DNA: TGCAGTGCTGGAGACACAGGGGGAGGCTCCTATAATTCACCCCTCCACTTT. It encodes CSAGDTGGGSYNSPLHF.

This clonotype occurred many times. For the CDR3, the DNA is TGTGCCAGCAGCTTGGGGACCCCCGGCTACAATGAGCAGTTCTTC. Translated, it gives CASSLGTPGYNEQFF. V gene TRBV5-8 combines with J gene TRBJ2-1; D is undetermined. There are 15 residues in the CDR3. The V and J ends lost 0 bases and 3 bases respectively, with 10 bases between them. The germline CDR1 and CDR2 sequences are SGHTS and YDEGEE.

This clonotype was detected many times. The genes are TRBV9 and TRBJ2-3; perhaps TRBD2 as D (5 bases). Trimming removed 0 bases at V and 3 bases at J, with 17 bases between. The CDR3 consists of 17 residues. The germline CDR1 and CDR2 sequences are SGDLS and YYNGEE. This CDR3 is CASSVAYEGVATDTQYF. The CDR3 nucleotides read TGTGCCAGCAGCGTAGCTTACGAGGGAGTAGCGACAGATACGCAGTATTTT.

This chain connects TRBV6-5 to TRBJ2-1; the D gene is possibly TRBD1 (6 bases). The CDR3 runs to 14 residues. The germline V gene encodes CDR1 MNHEY and CDR2 SVGAGI. The V and J ends lost 5 bases and 6 bases respectively, with 14 bases between them. CDR3 amino acids: CASSPQDRSNEQFF. For the CDR3, the DNA is TGTGCCAGCAGTCCCCAGGACAGAAGCAATGAGCAGTTCTTC.

This clonotype has a count of ten or more. The chain combines TRBV7-6 with TRBJ1-6, with D possibly being TRBD1 (5 bases). Germline CDR1 and CDR2: SGHVS and FNYEAQ. The CDR3 consists of 13 residues. V lost 0 bases and J 8 bases, leaving 5 bases between the germline ends. The CDR3 nucleotides are TGTGCCAGCAGCTTAGCGGGGGATTCACCCCTCCACTTT. Translation: CASSLAGDSPLHF.

This clonotype was picked up one time. The V call is TRBV20-1, the J call TRBJ2-1, with a weak D call TRBD2 (5 bases). The CDR3 is 13 residues long. Trimming left V 5 bases short and J 6 bases short, with 14 bases between. Germline values: CDR1 DFQATT, CDR2 SNEGSKA (reference sequence). In nucleotides, the CDR3 is TGCAGTGCTCAAGGGCCTAGCATCAATGAGCAGTTCTTC. Its protein product is CSAQGPSINEQFF.

Points on this clonotype: This may stem from a read error, because a much larger clone lies one nucleotide away. The chain employs TRBV4-3 and TRBJ1-1, with D perhaps TRBD1 (5 bases). Germline V gene data show CDR1 as LGHNA and CDR2 as YSLEER. V was pared by 4 bases and J by 3 bases, with 15 bases between. There are 15 residues in the CDR3. CDR3 sequence: CASSREDEGYTEAFF. The CDR3 DNA reads TGCGCCAGCAGCCGAGAAGATGAGGGGTACACTGAAGCTTTCTTT.

There are a few counts of this clonotype. This sequence joins TRBV6-5 and TRBJ2-3, with 11 bases aligning to TRBD2. Germline V gene lookup returns CDR1 MNHEY and CDR2 SVGAGI. V was clipped by 6 bases and J by 6 bases; unmatched bases: 8. This CDR3 has 15 amino acids. The CDR3 coding sequence is TGTGCCAGCAGCCAGACTAGCGGGGAGTCGGATACGCAGTATTTT. Protein sequence: CASSQTSGESDTQYF.

The table lists this clonotype with a few counts. This chain joins TRBV12-3 or TRBV12-4 and TRBJ2-2, with TRBD2 matching over 10 bases. V lost 8 bases and J lost 7; bases outside the gene matches: 7. CDR3 length equals 14 residues. The CDR3 nucleotides are TGTGCCAGCTCAGCGGGGGGGCGTGGCGGGGAGCTGTTTTTT. Translation: CASSAGGRGGELFF.